This record covers a single T cell receptor beta chain. No antigen is known for it. The sample belongs to a study of T-cell memory formation after mild COVID-19. TCRdb ran MiXCR on the 5' RACE reads and lists one entry per CDR3 protein. Of around 250,000 distinct CDR3 sequences in the sample, approximately 15% were seen once. Regarding the study as a whole: Contracting CD4+ clones were located mainly in CM and EM, and CD8+ clones in EMRA.

Trimming took 4 bases from V and 2 from J, leaving 14 bases between them. CDR1 and CDR2 from the germline V gene are KGHSH and LQKENI. This CDR3 is 15 amino acids long. The rearrangement uses TRBV18 and TRBJ2-5; no reliable D call. Sequencing was carried out using PBMCs or a T cell subset sorted from them (not recorded which). This TCR was recovered from an adult woman who had mild COVID-19 (a few samples of this study predate the infection). Cell type and time point are not known. CDR3 sequence: CASSHAVTPQETQYF. The DNA of the CDR3 is TGTGCCAGCTCACACGCAGTTACCCCACAAGAGACCCAGTACTTC.